This T cell receptor beta chain originates from a study of T cell responses to AZD1222 COVID-19 vaccine. Some clones are missing from TCRdb's copy, which holds only in-frame ones; the method was immunoSEQ multiplex PCR. The top ten clones hold just under 4.5% of a sample with approximately 120,000 clones, approximately 85% of them seen once. The TCR comes from an adult who received the AZD1222 COVID-19 vaccine. The material was peripheral blood, obtained 28 days after the second AZD1222 dose.

CDR3 DNA sequence: TGTGCCAGCAGCTGGGGACAGGGACTCACCGGGGAGCTGTTTTTT. Translated, it gives CASSWGQGLTGELFF. V usage is TRBV5-6 and J usage is TRBJ2-2; 9 nucleotides match TRBD1. Germline CDR1 and CDR2: SGHDT and YYEEEE. CDR3 length: 15 residues. The junction had 4 bases not matched to a gene; V was cut back by 3 bases and J by 4 bases.